Below are 19 T cell receptor beta chains sequenced from a single sample in a study of neurological immune-mediated disorders. TCRdb independently ran MiXCR on the 5' RACE reads; one entry per CDR3 protein. Seen here are approximately 50,000 distinct CDR3 sequences, about 3.7% observed once, and the top ten hold around 5.6%. Sequenced sample: PBMCs. Source of these receptors: a man aged 40-49 years with multiple sclerosis.

This clonotype was detected ten times or more. This sequence joins TRBV20-1 and TRBJ2-6; D gene ambiguous. Germline CDR1 is DFQATT and CDR2 is SNEGSKA (reference sequence). The ends were cut back, 8 bases at V and 0 bases at J, with 8 bases in the middle. The CDR3 totals 13 residues. As DNA, the CDR3 is TGCAGTACAGTGCTCTCTGGGGCCAACGTCCTGACTTTC. Amino acid sequence: CSTVLSGANVLTF.

This clonotype was counted at least ten times. This chain links TRBV5-1 with TRBJ2-7, with 9 bases that match TRBD1. J lost 2 bases, V lost 3 bases, and 3 bases had no gene match. CDR3 length equals 14 residues. CDR1 and CDR2 (germline): SGHRS, YFSETQ. Here the CDR3 reads CASSSGQGTYEQYF. The CDR3 bases are TGCGCCAGCAGCTCGGGACAGGGCACCTACGAGCAGTACTTC.

In this sample, this clonotype turned up a few times. This chain joins TRBV20-1 and TRBJ2-3; the match to TRBD1 covers 11 bases. Germline trimming cut 5 bases from V and 6 bases from J; bases unmatched to any gene: 7. From germline, CDR1 is DFQATT and CDR2 SNEGSKA (reference sequence). CDR3 size: 14 residues. The CDR3 region is CSAGGQGAFDTQYF. CDR3 coding DNA: TGCAGTGCTGGCGGACAGGGGGCATTTGATACGCAGTATTTT.

There are many counts of this clonotype. Germline and junction disagree at one end, which may indicate a read error. CDR3 in amino acids: CSARDRVTEAFF. CDR3 coding DNA: TGCAGTGCGAGAGATCGGGTCACTGAAGCTTTCTTT. The chain has TRBV20-1 and TRBJ1-1; the D is unclear. The CDR3 has 12 amino acids. Per germline, CDR1 DFQATT and CDR2 SNEGSKA (reference sequence).

This clonotype was recorded many times. One end of the junction varies from germline; a read error may be responsible. V and J are TRBV2 and TRBJ1-6; possible D gene TRBD1, 6 bases. Germline V gene data show CDR1 as SNHLY and CDR2 as FYNNEI. The CDR3 has 14 amino acids. The CDR3 region is CASSVRTVNSPLNF. Written as DNA, the CDR3 is TGTGCCAGCAGTGTGAGGACAGTTAATTCACCCCTCAACTTT.

In its sample, this clonotype was seen many times. The V call is TRBV7-9, the J call TRBJ1-5; D gene unclear. CDR1 is SEHNR and CDR2 is FQNEAQ in the germline V gene (reference sequence). The CDR3 sequence is 13 residues long. V was clipped by 1 base and J by 7 bases, with 8 bases between them. The CDR3: CASSLEGRQPQHF. Written as DNA, the CDR3 is TGTGCCAGCAGCTTAGAAGGGAGGCAGCCCCAGCATTTT.

The sample holds many counts of this clonotype. This chain connects TRBV12-3 or TRBV12-4 to TRBJ2-3, with no clear D. Trimming took 3 bases from V and 4 from J, leaving 5 bases between them. This CDR3 spans 12 amino acids. CDR3 in amino acids: CASSFSADTQYF. Here the CDR3 DNA reads TGTGCCAGCAGTTTCTCCGCAGATACGCAGTATTTT.

Points on this clonotype: A clone one base away is much larger, so this may be a read error. J is TRBJ2-5 and V is TRBV5-1; D is possibly TRBD2 (5 bases). The V gene's germline CDR1 is SGHRS and CDR2 YFSETQ. The CDR3 is made up of 14 amino acids. The V end lost 3 bases, the J end lost 4 bases, and 13 bases lay between the germline ends. The CDR3 reads CASSSGKASETQYF. Here the CDR3 DNA reads TGCGCCAGCAGCTCGGGAAAGGCATCAGAGACCCAGTACTTC.

There are many counts of this clonotype. One junction end disagrees with the germline gene, perhaps due to a read error. CDR3 protein: CATKRDPSQPQNF. CDR3 bases: TGTGCCACCAAAAGAGATCCCAGCCAGCCCCAGAATTTT. This rearrangement joins TRBV15 to TRBJ1-5; unclear D gene. CDR3 length: 13 residues. CDR1 LNHNV and CDR2 YYDKDF come from the germline V gene (reference sequence). Full variable domain (remainder filled in from reference TRBV15 and TRBJ1-5): DAMVIQNPRYQVTQFGKPVTLSCSQTLNHNVMYWYQQKSSQAPKLLFHYYDKDFNNEADTPDNFQSRRPNTSFCFLDIRSPGLGDTAMYLCATKRDPSQPQNFGDGTRLSIL.

This clonotype was counted many times. The chain combines TRBV12-3 or TRBV12-4 with TRBJ1-2; no firm D call. The V gene lost 0 bases and the J gene lost 6 bases, with 8 bases spanning the gap. CDR3 length: 13 residues. CDR3 sequence: CASSLARQNGYTF. The CDR3 DNA reads as TGTGCCAGCAGTTTAGCTCGGCAGAATGGCTACACCTTC.

In this sample, this clonotype turned up many times. This chain links TRBV7-2 with TRBJ2-3; 8 bases are a match to TRBD1. The trim removed 0 bases at V and 6 bases at J, leaving 5 bases unmatched. This CDR3 is 15 amino acids long. Germline lookup yields CDR1 SGHTA and CDR2 FQGNSA. The CDR3 region is CASSLAGQGLDTQYF. The CDR3 coding sequence is TGTGCCAGCAGCTTAGCCGGACAGGGTTTGGATACGCAGTATTTT.

The V gene is TRBV12-3 or TRBV12-4, the J gene TRBJ1-5; no clear D. This CDR3 is 14 amino acids long. V was cut by 3 bases and J by 2 bases, with 8 bases left in between. As DNA, the CDR3 is TGTGCCAGCAGTTTCTCTAGGGGCAATCAGCCCCAGCATTTT. This sequence encodes CASSFSRGNQPQHF.

This clonotype was recorded at least ten times. The chain joins TRBV29-1 to TRBJ1-1, with D unclear. V was clipped by 7 bases and J by 0 bases, with 9 bases between them. This CDR3 has 12 amino acids. Germline V lookup: CDR1 SQVTM, CDR2 ANQGSEA. The CDR3 DNA reads TGCAGCGCTAGGACGGTGAACACTGAAGCTTTCTTT. This gives the protein CSARTVNTEAFF. The full variable domain, completed using reference TRBV29-1 and TRBJ1-1, is SAVISQKPSRDICQRGTSLTIQCQVDSQVTMMFWYRQQPGQSLTLIATANQGSEATYESGFVIDKFPISRPNLTFSTLTVSNMSPEDSSIYLCSARTVNTEAFFGQGTRLTVV.

V usage is TRBV6-6 and J usage is TRBJ1-3, with TRBD1 as a possible D gene (5 bases). The CDR3 is 18 residues long. Germline V CDR1 and CDR2: MNHNY, SVGAGI (reference sequence). The ends were cut back, 0 bases at V and 0 bases at J, with 15 bases in the middle. The CDR3 coding sequence is TGTGCCAGCAGTTACTCGCGGGGGGAAAACCTCTCTGGAAACACCATATATTTT. Translation gives CASSYSRGENLSGNTIYF.

In this sample, this clonotype turned up many times. The chain employs TRBV5-6 and TRBJ2-4; TRBD2 is a possible D gene (5 bases). V lost 4 bases to trimming and J lost 3 bases, with 23 bases between them. This CDR3 is built from 18 residues. Germline lookup yields CDR1 SGHDT and CDR2 YYEEEE. Written as DNA, the CDR3 is TGTGCCAGCAGCCGACCAAACGGACTCCCATCGGGCAAAAACATTCAGTACTTC. Protein: CASSRPNGLPSGKNIQYF.

The chain carries TRBV19 and TRBJ1-5; a possible D gene is TRBD1 (6 bases). V was shortened by 5 bases and J by 7 bases, with 12 bases between the two germline ends. CDR1 LNHDA and CDR2 SQIVND come from the germline V gene (reference sequence). The CDR3 is made up of 13 amino acids. CDR3 loop: CASSLTGEQPQHF. CDR3 bases: TGTGCCAGTAGTTTGACAGGTGAGCAGCCCCAGCATTTT. Variable domain in full (rest from reference TRBV19 and TRBJ1-5): DGGITQSPKYLFRKEGQNVTLSCEQNLNHDAMYWYRQDPGQGLRLIYYSQIVNDFQKGDIAEGYSVSREKKESFPLTVTSAQKNPTAFYLCASSLTGEQPQHFGDGTRLSIL.

This clonotype was observed many times. This sequence joins TRBV20-1 and TRBJ2-7; 11 bases are a match to TRBD2. V lost 0 bases, J lost 2 bases, and 3 bases stayed unmatched. The germline gives CDR1 DFQATT, CDR2 SNEGSKA (reference sequence). The CDR3 is 15 residues long. Here the CDR3 DNA reads TGCAGTGCTAGAGAACTAGCGGGGGAGACCTACGAGCAGTACTTC. Its protein product is CSARELAGETYEQYF.

This clonotype was recorded at least ten times. The gene calls are TRBV20-1 and TRBJ1-4, with D possibly being TRBD1 (6 bases). The germline V and J ends were trimmed by 1 base and 8 bases, with 8 bases remaining between them. The CDR3 sequence is 12 residues long. The germline V gene encodes CDR1 DFQATT and CDR2 SNEGSKA (reference sequence). The CDR3 DNA follows: TGCAGTGCTAGAGGGACAGAGGAAAAACTGTTTTTT. It specifies CSARGTEEKLFF.

Ten or more counts support this clonotype. V and J are TRBV3-1 and TRBJ2-5, with 11 bases matching TRBD2. CDR1 and CDR2 (germline): LGHDT, YNNKEL (reference sequence). The CDR3 spans 19 residues. The J segment lost 3 bases and the V segment lost 4 bases, leaving 16 bases of the junction unmatched. CDR3: CASSRQDTMGTSGEETQYF. CDR3 in DNA: TGTGCCAGCAGCCGACAAGACACTATGGGGACTAGCGGAGAAGAGACCCAGTACTTC.